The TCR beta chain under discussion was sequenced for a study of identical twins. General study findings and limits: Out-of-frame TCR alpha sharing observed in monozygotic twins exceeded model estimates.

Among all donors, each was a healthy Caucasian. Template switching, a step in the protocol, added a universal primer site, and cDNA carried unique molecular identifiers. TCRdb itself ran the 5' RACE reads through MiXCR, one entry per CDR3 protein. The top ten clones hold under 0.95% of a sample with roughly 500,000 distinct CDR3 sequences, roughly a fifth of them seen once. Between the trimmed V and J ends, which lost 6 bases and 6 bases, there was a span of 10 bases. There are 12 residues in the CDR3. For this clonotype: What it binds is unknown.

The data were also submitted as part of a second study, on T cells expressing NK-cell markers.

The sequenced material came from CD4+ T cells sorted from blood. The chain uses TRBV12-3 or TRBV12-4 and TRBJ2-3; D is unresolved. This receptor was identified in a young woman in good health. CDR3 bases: TGTGCCAGCAGAAGGAGAACTGATACGCAGTATTTT. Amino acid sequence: CASRRRTDTQYF.